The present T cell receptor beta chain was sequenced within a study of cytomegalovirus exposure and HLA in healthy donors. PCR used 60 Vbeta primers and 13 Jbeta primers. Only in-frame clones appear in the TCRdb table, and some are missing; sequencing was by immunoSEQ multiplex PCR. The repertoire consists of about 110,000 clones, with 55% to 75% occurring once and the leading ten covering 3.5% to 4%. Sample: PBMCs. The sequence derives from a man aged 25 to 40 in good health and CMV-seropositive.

CDR3 loop: CATRQGLSYNEQFF. Written as DNA, the CDR3 is TGTGCCACAAGACAGGGGCTTTCCTACAATGAGCAGTTCTTC. This rearrangement joins TRBV10-3 to TRBJ2-1; 8 bases match TRBD1. The V gene's germline CDR1 is ENHRY and CDR2 SYGVKD. Trimming cost V 10 bases and J 1 base; bases outside gene matches: 6. CDR3 length: 14 amino acids.